This T cell receptor (beta chain) was observed in a study of T cells in Graves' hyperthyroidism and ophthalmopathy. Overall study findings and caveats: Researchers found most expanded thyroid clonotypes above 0.001 in blood as well. Ophthalmopathy cases were set apart from stable hyperthyroidism by a 13 V-J model. The model foresaw ophthalmopathy a median roughly 6 months prior to onset.

The CDR3 extends over 15 amino acids. V dropped 6 bases and J dropped 0 bases, with 11 bases sitting between them. This clonotype showed up many times. What it binds is unknown. There were TCR beta CDR3 regions amplified from RNA transcripts. First-round RT-PCR of the TCR CDR3 relied on the HTBI primer set. TCRdb re-analysed the multiplex PCR reads in MiXCR, keeping a single row per CDR3 protein. The table records some 580,000 distinct CDR3 sequences, roughly 15% of them present only once. Diagnoses used clinical symptoms, serum thyroxine and TRAb, thyroid ultrasound and orbital computed tomography. Input material: blood. V gene TRBV12-3 or TRBV12-4 combines with J gene TRBJ1-4; no clear D gene. The clonotype was recovered from a middle-aged woman with Graves' ophthalmopathy. CDR3 sequence: CASSTWATTNEKLFF. The CDR3 DNA reads as TGTGCCAGCAGCACCTGGGCCACAACTAATGAAAAACTGTTTTTT.